What follows are 20 T cell receptor beta chains derived from one specimen sequenced in a study of blood T cell repertoires in COVID-19. Produced via immunoSEQ multiplex PCR; TCRdb's table is partial and in-frame only. This table holds approximately 50,000 clones, around 86% found once. Material: peripheral blood. These receptors all come from a man in his fifties with active COVID-19.

This CDR3 reads CASSRVFGIDNEQFF. The CDR3, as DNA: TGTGCCAGCAGCCGAGTCTTCGGGATAGACAATGAGCAGTTCTTC. V gene TRBV3-1 (or the pseudogene TRBV3-2) combines with J gene TRBJ2-1; tentatively, D is TRBD2 (5 bases). The germline CDR1 and CDR2 sequences are LGHDT and YNNKEL (reference sequence). This CDR3 has 15 amino acids. Trimming removed 4 bases from V and 5 bases from J, with 15 bases in between.

The chain couples TRBV5-1 to TRBJ2-1, with 7 positions matching TRBD1. This CDR3 is built from 15 residues. The junction had 4 bases not matched to a gene; V was cut back by 4 bases and J by 0 bases. Germline V lookup: CDR1 SGHRS, CDR2 YFSETQ. CDR3 sequence: CASSLDRSSYNEQFF. DNA for the CDR3: TGCGCCAGCAGCCTGGACAGGAGCTCCTACAATGAGCAGTTCTTC.

The V gene is TRBV5-1, the J gene TRBJ2-5, with TRBD1 matching 8 bases. CDR1 is SGHRS and CDR2 is YFSETQ in the germline V gene. CDR3 length: 14 residues. Unmatched junction bases numbered 6, after V lost 4 bases and J lost 4 bases. CDR3 amino acids: CASSGGQGGETQYF. The CDR3 DNA reads as TGCGCCAGCAGCGGCGGACAGGGAGGAGAGACCCAGTACTTC. Variable domain in full (rest from reference TRBV5-1 and TRBJ2-5): KAGVTQTPRYLIKTRGQQVTLSCSPISGHRSVSWYQQTPGQGLQFLFEYFSETQRNKGNFPGRFSGRQFSNSRSEMNVSTLELGDSALYLCASSGGQGGETQYFGPGTRLLVL.

The V gene is TRBV4-2, the J gene TRBJ2-1, with 7 bases that match TRBD1. V trimming: 3 bases; J trimming: 3 bases; junction bases outside the gene matches: 8. The CDR3 covers 16 residues. Germline lookup yields CDR1 LGHNA and CDR2 YNFKEQ. The CDR3 protein is CASSQGAGGRYNEQFF. CDR3 DNA: TGTGCCAGCAGCCAGGGGGCAGGGGGACGCTACAATGAGCAGTTCTTC.

The gene calls are TRBV7-2 and TRBJ1-5; D is possibly TRBD1 (5 bases). V was shortened by 5 bases and J by 2 bases, with 10 bases between the two germline ends. The germline V gene has CDR1 SGHTA and CDR2 FQGNSA. This CDR3 has 14 amino acids. The CDR3 reads CASSRGEGNQPQHF. In DNA, the CDR3 is TGTGCCAGCAGCCGGGGGGAGGGCAATCAGCCCCAGCATTTT.

The rearrangement links TRBV9 to TRBJ2-7; tentative D call: TRBD2 (5 bases). The CDR3 has 14 amino acids. With 4 bases removed from V and 6 bases from J, the gap between germline ends came to 17 bases. CDR1 is SGDLS, CDR2 YYNGEE, per germline. CDR3 coding DNA: TGTGCCAGCAGCCCACTTGACGGGATCGGCGAGCAGTACTTC. Amino acids: CASSPLDGIGEQYF.

This sequence joins TRBV29-1 and TRBJ2-1; TRBD2 matches at 13 bases. Per the germline V gene, CDR1 is SQVTM and CDR2 is ANQGSEA. V lost 6 bases to trimming and J lost 0 bases; unmatched junction nucleotides: 5. This CDR3 is built from 16 residues. The CDR3 nucleotides read TGCAGCGTGACCGGGACTAGCGGGATCTCCTACAATGAGCAGTTCTTC. Translated, it gives CSVTGTSGISYNEQFF.

This clone has only a few counts. This chain joins TRBV12-5 and TRBJ1-2; 7 bases align to TRBD1. J gave up 6 bases and V 3 bases, and 7 bases lay outside the gene matches. Germline-derived CDR1 and CDR2 are LGHNT and FRNRAP. The CDR3 runs to 14 residues. The CDR3 loop reads CASGFPDRENGYTF. CDR3 bases: TGTGCTAGTGGTTTCCCCGACAGGGAAAATGGCTACACCTTC.

The chain links TRBV30 to TRBJ2-7; perhaps TRBD1 as D (6 bases). The V gene's germline CDR1 is GTSNPN and CDR2 SVGIG (reference sequence). Trimming cost V 3 bases and J 2 bases, with 14 bases left between them. This CDR3 spans 14 amino acids. In DNA form, the CDR3 reads TGTGCCTGGAGCGGACAGCCGGGTCCCTACGAGCAGTACTTC. Protein product: CAWSGQPGPYEQYF. Full variable domain (missing parts from reference TRBV30 and TRBJ2-7): SQTIHQWPATLVQPVGSPLSLECTVEGTSNPNLYWYRQAAGRGLQLLFYSVGIGQISSEVPQNLSASRPQDRQFILSSKKLLLSDSGFYLCAWSGQPGPYEQYFGPGTRLTVT.

This rearrangement joins TRBV5-6 to TRBJ1-1, with unresolved D. V was clipped by 5 bases and J by 0 bases, with 17 bases between them. Germline CDR1 and CDR2: SGHDT and YYEEEE. The CDR3 runs to 16 residues. Here the CDR3 DNA reads TGTGCCAGCAGACCCGGTGGGCAGGCTTTGAACACTGAAGCTTTCTTT. Translated, it gives CASRPGGQALNTEAFF. Full variable domain (remainder filled in from reference TRBV5-6 and TRBJ1-1): DAGVTQSPTHLIKTRGQQVTLRCSPKSGHDTVSWYQQALGQGPQFIFQYYEEEERQRGNFPDRFSGHQFPNYSSELNVNALLLGDSALYLCASRPGGQALNTEAFFGQGTRLTVV.

The chain links TRBV2 to TRBJ2-7; TRBD2 is a possible D gene (6 bases). This CDR3 has 12 residues. Trimming pared 3 bases from V and 7 bases from J, leaving 10 bases between. Germline V gene lookup returns CDR1 SNHLY and CDR2 FYNNEI. The CDR3 region is CASSDLAIEQYF. The CDR3 bases are TGTGCCAGCAGTGATCTAGCGATAGAGCAGTACTTC.

This sequence joins TRBV7-2 and TRBJ2-7, with a possible D match to TRBD2 (7 bases). The germline V gene has CDR1 SGHTA and CDR2 FQGNSA. The CDR3 is 16 amino acids. V gave up 2 bases and J gave up 0 bases, with 14 bases separating them. The chain's CDR3 is CASSLQGTTSSYEQYF. The DNA of the CDR3 is TGTGCCAGCAGCTTACAGGGGACTACCAGCTCCTACGAGCAGTACTTC.

This clone is medium-sized. The V and J genes are TRBV7-9 and TRBJ1-1, with D possibly matching TRBD1 (6 bases). CDR3 length: 14 residues. Germline V gene data show CDR1 as SEHNR and CDR2 as FQNEAQ (reference sequence). The CDR3: CANSLLGAGTEAFF. The DNA for the CDR3 is TGTGCTAATAGCCTTCTGGGGGCTGGCACTGAAGCTTTCTTT. The complete variable domain, with remaining parts taken from reference TRBV7-9 and TRBJ1-1, reads DTGVSQNPRHKITKRGQNVTFRCDPISEHNRLYWYRQTLGQGPEFLTYFQNEAQLEKSRLLSDRFSAERPKGSFSTLEIQRTEQGDSAMYLCANSLLGAGTEAFFGQGTRLTVV.

The chain employs TRBV25-1 and TRBJ2-7, with D unclear. Trimming pared 6 bases from V and 1 base from J, leaving 13 bases between. The CDR3 sequence is 14 residues long. Germline values: CDR1 MGHDK, CDR2 SYGVNS. CDR3 region: CASRESSRSYEQYF. The CDR3 DNA follows: TGTGCCAGCAGGGAGTCTAGTCGGTCCTACGAGCAGTACTTC.

This chain links TRBV5-1 with TRBJ2-3; TRBD1 agrees at 8 bases. Germline V gives CDR1 SGHRS, CDR2 YFSETQ. The CDR3 length is 15 residues. V dropped 5 bases and J dropped 4; count of bases not matched to a gene: 9. The chain's CDR3 is CASRVRDRSADTQYF. The DNA for the CDR3 is TGCGCCAGCAGGGTCCGGGACAGGTCCGCAGATACGCAGTATTTT.

CDR3 in DNA: TGTGCCTGGAGTGTGTTACGGACAGATACGCAGTATTTT. Protein sequence: CAWSVLRTDTQYF. This chain uses TRBV30 with TRBJ2-3; unclear D gene. V lost 0 bases, J lost 3 bases, and 7 bases lay in between. The CDR3 totals 13 residues. Germline assignment: CDR1 GTSNPN and CDR2 SVGIG (reference sequence).

The CDR3 reads CSVEFTRKENEQFF. The CDR3 nucleotides are TGCAGCGTCGAATTCACTAGAAAGGAGAATGAGCAGTTCTTC. The chain joins TRBV29-1 to TRBJ2-1; TRBD2 might be the D (5 bases). CDR3 length equals 14 residues. The V gene's germline CDR1 is SQVTM and CDR2 ANQGSEA. Trimming took off 6 bases at V and 7 bases at J, with 19 bases between the two ends.

The rearrangement joins TRBV5-6 to TRBJ2-1, with 10 bases lining up with TRBD2. There are 17 residues in the CDR3. With V trimmed by 4 bases and J by 0 bases, 7 bases remained unmatched. CDR1 and CDR2 (germline): SGHDT, YYEEEE. The CDR3 nucleotides are TGTGCCAGCAGCCCGACTAGCGGGTCGAGCTCCTACAATGAGCAGTTCTTC. It specifies CASSPTSGSSSYNEQFF.

The rearrangement links TRBV7-9 to TRBJ1-1; D is undetermined. Germline V gene sequence: CDR1 SEHNR, CDR2 FQNEAQ (reference sequence). V was shortened by 5 bases and J by 0 bases, with 13 bases between the two germline ends. This CDR3 has 15 amino acids. CDR3 sequence: CASSPPEIMNTEAFF. In DNA form, the CDR3 reads TGTGCCAGCAGCCCCCCGGAGATCATGAACACTGAAGCTTTCTTT.

The chain couples TRBV10-2 to TRBJ2-3; TRBD2 agrees at 11 bases. Trimming took 5 bases from V and 4 from J; bases not matched to a gene: 5. The germline V gene encodes CDR1 WSHSY and CDR2 SAAADI. This CDR3 has 15 residues. CDR3 in DNA: TGCGCCAGCAGTTCGACTAGCGGGGACGCAGATACGCAGTATTTT. It yields the protein CASSSTSGDADTQYF.